This T cell receptor beta chain was recovered during a study of CD8+CD57+ T cells in acquired aplastic anemia. Genomic DNA, the template, was used for profiling of the TCR beta VDJ and CDR3. TCRdb called the reads again in MiXCR, with one record for every CDR3 protein. The table records more than 150,000 distinct CDR3 sequences, about half of them present only once. As to this clonotype: Relative to the germline gene, one junction end is altered; a read error may explain this.

The length of the CDR3 is 13 residues. The V gene's germline CDR1 is SGHTA and CDR2 FQGNSA. Sequenced input: sorted CD4+, CD8+, or CD8+CD57+ T cells (not recorded which) from PBMCs. The chain joins TRBV7-2 to TRBJ2-1, with D possibly being TRBD2 (5 bases). This TCR came from a human donor in good health. CDR3 region: CVSSLTSSNEQFF. The CDR3 nucleotides read TGTGTCAGCAGCCTAACTAGTTCCAATGAGCAGTTCTTC. The full variable domain, its missing parts supplied by reference TRBV7-2 and TRBJ2-1, is GAGVSQSPSNKVTEKGKDVELRCDPISGHTALYWYRQSLGQGLEFLIYFQGNSAPDKSGLPSDRFSAERTGGSVSTLTIQRTQQEDSAVYLCVSSLTSSNEQFFGPGTRLTVL.